Only a few counts were recorded for the clone carrying this T cell receptor (beta chain). This record belongs to a study of cytomegalovirus exposure and HLA in healthy donors. Unmatched junction bases numbered 11, after V lost 4 bases and J lost 5 bases. The CDR3 covers 16 residues. In germline, CDR1 is SGHNT, CDR2 YYREEE (reference sequence). PCR used 60 Vbeta primers and 13 Jbeta primers. The data were produced by immunoSEQ multiplex PCR, yet TCRdb's version contains in-frame clones alone and is incomplete. The sample lists 130,000 or so clones, almost 80% occurring once. The sample taken for sequencing was PBMCs. J is TRBJ2-5 and V is TRBV5-4; 10 bases fit TRBD2. The receptor's source is a female donor in good health and CMV-seronegative. The CDR3 is CASSPRTSGGEETQYF. In DNA form, the CDR3 reads TGTGCCAGCAGCCCTCGGACTAGCGGAGGGGAGGAGACCCAGTACTTC.